The clone carrying this TCR beta chain appeared once. Its antigen is not identified. The entry originates in a study of Ad26.COV2.S vaccination and SARS-CoV-2 variants. As for the study in general: Ad26.COV2.S shots went into the muscle once or twice, 56 days apart. Study-wide results and limits: Placebo recipients had lower spike-specific TCR breadth than vaccine recipients. Vaccinees and placebo recipients showed similar non-spike TCR breadth.

TCRdb keeps only in-frame clones here, not all; method: immunoSEQ multiplex PCR. The sample consists of roughly 330,000 clones, 85% to 90% of them appearing once. The V gene lost 6 bases and the J gene lost 1 base, with 22 bases spanning the gap. Germline CDR1 and CDR2: LGHNT and FRNRAP. This CDR3 has 18 amino acids. Noted treatment: over 15 received Ad26.COV2.S at low or high dose, single or two shots; about 5 received placebo; per-sample allocation not given. Vaccine and placebo recipients were sampled on day 63 after the first injection. The vaccine delivered Wuhan-strain SARS-CoV-2 spike through an Ad26 vector.

This sequence joins TRBV12-5 and TRBJ2-1; D possibly uses TRBD1 or TRBD2 (5 bases each). The TCR was taken from a person aged 18-60 years who received the Ad26.COV2.S COVID-19 vaccine or a placebo. The starting material was peripheral blood, obtained in a trial of Ad26.COV2.S vaccine versus placebo. The CDR3 DNA reads TGTGCTAGTGGGCATCCCCGGGACCGTGCGTTGTCCTACAATGAGCAGTTCTTC. The encoded protein is CASGHPRDRALSYNEQFF.